This section outlines one T cell receptor beta chain sequence together with its context. Antigen unknown. Other DNA sequences in this specimen translate into the identical CDR3. Germline-derived CDR1 and CDR2 are SGHNT and YYREEE (reference sequence). Trimming took off 4 bases at V and 0 bases at J, with 4 bases between the two ends. This CDR3 is 12 amino acids long. This record comes from a study of shared clonotypes between healthy human individuals. Study conclusions and caveats: It was observed that roughly 5.5% of naive CD4 clonotypes were shared across several donors.

In the naive CD8 group, cells lacked CD45RO and were positively selected for CCR7, so terminally differentiated effector memory CD45RA+ cells were left out. Deep level was the assay's run setting. Assay: immunoSEQ multiplex PCR; the TCRdb copy retains only in-frame clones and omits some. The table shows nearly 2 million clones, with around 96% occurring only once. Sequenced input: naive CD8+ T cells sorted from blood. This sequence was found in a young man in good health. The chain links TRBV5-4 to TRBJ1-1; no reliable D call. As DNA, the CDR3 is TGTGCCAGCAGCCCCGTGAACACTGAAGCTTTCTTT. Protein product: CASSPVNTEAFF.